This T cell receptor beta chain derives from a study of blood T cell repertoires in COVID-19. V trimming: 4 bases; J trimming: 4 bases; junction bases outside the gene matches: 5. The germline V gene encodes CDR1 SGHDT and CDR2 YYEEEE. The CDR3 contains 14 residues. Sequenced by immunoSEQ multiplex PCR; TCRdb stores in-frame clones only, minus some. The repertoire consists of 240,000 or so clones, with approximately 85% occurring once and the leading ten covering approximately 2%. The participants were between roughly 18 and 90 years old and came from 24 US areas. Donors were grouped by their self-reported clinical history.

This sequence was found in a woman aged 50 to 65 who had recovered from COVID-19. The chain carries TRBV5-6 and TRBJ1-5, with TRBD1 matching 7 bases. Sequenced sample: PBMCs or T cells enriched from blood (not recorded which). CDR3 in amino acids: CASSTGQFNQPQHF. CDR3 in DNA: TGTGCCAGCAGCACGGGACAGTTTAATCAGCCCCAGCATTTT.